These 10 T cell receptor beta chains were all obtained from the same sample, sequenced in a study of monozygotic twins with inflammatory bowel disease. TCRdb reanalyzed the 5' RACE reads and collapses them to one entry per CDR3 protein, without DNA. This sample's table has around 380,000 distinct CDR3 sequences. Specimen: blood. The origin of the receptors is a human donor with ulcerative colitis or Crohn's disease, or a healthy co-twin of an affected twin (not recorded which).

The V gene is TRBV27, the J gene TRBJ2-1; the D gene TCRdb calls, TRBD2, cannot be checked with no DNA. The CDR3 consists of 17 residues. Germline V gene lookup returns CDR1 MNHEY and CDR2 SMNVEV (reference sequence). The CDR3 protein is CASSFNGGAGGPGEQFF.

The chain is built from TRBV5-4 and TRBJ1-2; TCRdb lists TRBD1, though no DNA is available to test this call. Per germline, CDR1 SGHNT and CDR2 YYREEE (reference sequence). The CDR3 covers 16 residues. The CDR3 sequence: CASSLAPGTDHYGYTF. Filled out from reference TRBV5-4 and TRBJ1-2, the complete variable domain reads ETGVTQSPTHLIKTRGQQVTLRCSSQSGHNTVSWYQQALGQGPQFIFQYYREEENGRGNFPPRFSGLQFPNYSSELNVNALELDDSALYLCASSLAPGTDHYGYTFGSGTRLTVV.

CDR3 region: CATSSGITDTQYF. This rearrangement joins TRBV15 to TRBJ2-3. The CDR3 runs to 13 residues. Germline values: CDR1 LNHNV, CDR2 YYDKDF (reference sequence).

This chain links TRBV20-1 with TRBJ2-5; TCRdb's D call, TRBD1, is unchecked because there is no DNA. This CDR3 is 13 amino acids long. Germline values: CDR1 DFQATT, CDR2 SNEGSKA (reference sequence). The CDR3: CGTKLNSMGPQYF.

The chain has TRBV6-5 and TRBJ1-1; the D call from TCRdb, TRBD1, cannot be confirmed without DNA. Per the germline V gene, CDR1 is MNHEY and CDR2 is SVGAGI. The CDR3 has 13 amino acids. This CDR3 is CASSSPLGPEAFF.

The rearrangement joins TRBV3-1 to TRBJ1-2. The germline V gene has CDR1 LGHDT and CDR2 YNNKEL (reference sequence). The CDR3 is 15 residues long. The CDR3 protein is CASSQGIVTNYGYTF. Supplemented by reference TRBV3-1 and TRBJ1-2, the full variable domain reads DTAVSQTPKYLVTQMGNDKSIKCEQNLGHDTMYWYKQDSKKFLKIMFSYNNKELIINETVPNRFSPKSPDKAHLNLHINSLELGDSAVYFCASSQGIVTNYGYTFGSGTRLTVV.

The chain recombines TRBV4-1 with TRBJ2-2; the D call of TRBD2 rests on TCRdb alone, since no DNA is present to check it. CDR3 size: 15 residues. CDR1 is MGHRA and CDR2 is YSYEKL in the germline V gene. The CDR3 reads CASSGASGVTGELFF.

This chain connects TRBV7-8 to TRBJ2-7; no DNA is available, so the TRBD1 call from TCRdb remains unchecked. This CDR3 is 15 amino acids long. The V gene's germline CDR1 is SGHVS and CDR2 FQNEAQ. The CDR3 loop reads CASSLGGTGTYEQYF. Supplemented by reference TRBV7-8 and TRBJ2-7, the full variable domain reads GAGVSQSPRYKVAKRGQDVALRCDPISGHVSLFWYQQALGQGPEFLTYFQNEAQLDKSGLPSDRFFAERPEGSVSTLKIQRTQQEDSAVYLCASSLGGTGTYEQYFGPGTRLTVT.

CDR3 protein: CSARPVHRGRETQYF. The chain uses TRBV20-1 and TRBJ2-5. The CDR3 is made up of 15 amino acids. CDR1 is DFQATT and CDR2 is SNEGSKA in the germline V gene (reference sequence).

V is TRBV19 and J is TRBJ2-2; TCRdb returns TRBD2, unconfirmable since there is no DNA. This CDR3 spans 15 amino acids. Germline CDR1 and CDR2: LNHDA and SQIVND (reference sequence). The CDR3 loop reads CASSFQREVVGELFF. The entire variable domain, with the rest obtained from reference TRBV19 and TRBJ2-2, is as follows: DGGITQSPKYLFRKEGQNVTLSCEQNLNHDAMYWYRQDPGQGLRLIYYSQIVNDFQKGDIAEGYSVSREKKESFPLTVTSAQKNPTAFYLCASSFQREVVGELFFGEGSRLTVL.